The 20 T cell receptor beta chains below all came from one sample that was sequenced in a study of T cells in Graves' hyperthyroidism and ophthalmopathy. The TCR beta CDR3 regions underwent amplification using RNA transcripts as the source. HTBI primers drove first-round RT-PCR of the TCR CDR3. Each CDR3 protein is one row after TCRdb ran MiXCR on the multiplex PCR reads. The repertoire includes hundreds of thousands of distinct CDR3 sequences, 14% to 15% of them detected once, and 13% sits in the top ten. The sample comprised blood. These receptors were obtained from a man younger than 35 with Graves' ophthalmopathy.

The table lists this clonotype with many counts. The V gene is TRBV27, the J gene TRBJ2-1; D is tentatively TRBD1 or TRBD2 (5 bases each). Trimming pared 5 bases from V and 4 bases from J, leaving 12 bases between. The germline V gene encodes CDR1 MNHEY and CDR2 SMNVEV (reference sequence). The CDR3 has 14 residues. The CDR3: CASSHRDGYNEQFF. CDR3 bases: TGTGCCAGCAGTCACCGGGACGGTTACAATGAGCAGTTCTTC.

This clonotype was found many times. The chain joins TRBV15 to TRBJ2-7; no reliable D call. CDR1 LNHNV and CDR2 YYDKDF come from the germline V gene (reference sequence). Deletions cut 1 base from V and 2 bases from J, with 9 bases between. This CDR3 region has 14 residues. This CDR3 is CATSRVGQTYEQYF. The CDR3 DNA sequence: TGTGCCACCAGCAGAGTTGGGCAGACCTACGAGCAGTACTTC.

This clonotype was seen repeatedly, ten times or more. CDR3 amino acids: CASSENSGGSNEQFF. DNA of the CDR3: TGTGCCAGCAGTGAAAATAGCGGGGGGAGTAATGAGCAGTTCTTC. This chain joins TRBV6-1 and TRBJ2-1; 10 bases map to TRBD2. CDR1 is MNHNS, CDR2 SASEGT, per germline. With V trimmed by 2 bases and J by 7 bases, 5 bases remained unmatched. The CDR3 totals 15 residues.

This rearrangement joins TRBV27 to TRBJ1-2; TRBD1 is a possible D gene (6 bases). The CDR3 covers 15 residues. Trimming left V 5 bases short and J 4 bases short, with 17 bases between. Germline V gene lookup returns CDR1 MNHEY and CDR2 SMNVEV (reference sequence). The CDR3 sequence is CASSPSWGLSYGYTF. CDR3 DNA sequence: TGTGCCAGCAGTCCAAGTTGGGGGCTCAGCTATGGCTACACCTTC.

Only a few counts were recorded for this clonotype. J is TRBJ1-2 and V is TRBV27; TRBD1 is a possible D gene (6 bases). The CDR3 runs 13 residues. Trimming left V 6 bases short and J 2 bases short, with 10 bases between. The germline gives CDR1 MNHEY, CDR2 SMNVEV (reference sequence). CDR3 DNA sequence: TGTGCCAGCAGCCGACAGGAAAACTATGGCTACACCTTC. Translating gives CASSRQENYGYTF.

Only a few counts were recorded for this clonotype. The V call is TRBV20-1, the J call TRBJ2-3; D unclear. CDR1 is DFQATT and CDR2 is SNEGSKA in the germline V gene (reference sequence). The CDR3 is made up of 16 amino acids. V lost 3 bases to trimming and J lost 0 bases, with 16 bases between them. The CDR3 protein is CSARAPALTSTDTQYF. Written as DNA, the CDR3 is TGCAGTGCTAGGGCCCCCGCTTTAACTAGCACAGATACGCAGTATTTT.

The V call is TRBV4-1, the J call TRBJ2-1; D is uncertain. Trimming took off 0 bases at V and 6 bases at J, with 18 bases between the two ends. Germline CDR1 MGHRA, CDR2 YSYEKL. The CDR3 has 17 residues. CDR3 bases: TGCGCCAGCAGCCAAGAGGCGGAACCCCCCAGGTTCAATGAGCAGTTCTTC. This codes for CASSQEAEPPRFNEQFF.

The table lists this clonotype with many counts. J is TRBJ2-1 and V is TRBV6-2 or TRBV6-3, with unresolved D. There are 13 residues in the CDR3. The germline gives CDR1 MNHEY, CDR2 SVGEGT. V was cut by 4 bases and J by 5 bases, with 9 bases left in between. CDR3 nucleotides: TGTGCCAGCAGTTTGGGATTCAACAATGAGCAGTTCTTC. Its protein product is CASSLGFNNEQFF.

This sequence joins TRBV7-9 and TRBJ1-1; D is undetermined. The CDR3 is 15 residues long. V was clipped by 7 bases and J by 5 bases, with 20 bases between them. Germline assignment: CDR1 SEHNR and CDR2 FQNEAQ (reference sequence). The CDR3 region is CASTLGRPMVTEAFF. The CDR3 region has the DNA TGTGCCAGCACCCTAGGACGTCCTATGGTGACTGAAGCTTTCTTT.

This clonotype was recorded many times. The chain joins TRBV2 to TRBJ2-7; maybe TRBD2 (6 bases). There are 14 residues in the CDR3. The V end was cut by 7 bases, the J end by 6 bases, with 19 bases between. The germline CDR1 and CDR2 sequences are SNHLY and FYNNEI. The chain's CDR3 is CASNPGTHPSEQYF. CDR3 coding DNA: TGTGCCAGCAATCCCGGGACTCACCCCAGCGAGCAGTACTTC.

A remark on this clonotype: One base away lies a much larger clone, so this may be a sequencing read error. DNA for the CDR3: TGTGCCATCAGTGAAATCCATGGCTACACCTTC. Translated, it gives CAISEIHGYTF. The rearrangement joins TRBV10-3 to TRBJ1-2; no clear D gene. The ends were cut back, 3 bases at V and 6 bases at J, with 5 bases in the middle. The CDR3 contains 11 residues. The germline gives CDR1 ENHRY, CDR2 SYGVKD.

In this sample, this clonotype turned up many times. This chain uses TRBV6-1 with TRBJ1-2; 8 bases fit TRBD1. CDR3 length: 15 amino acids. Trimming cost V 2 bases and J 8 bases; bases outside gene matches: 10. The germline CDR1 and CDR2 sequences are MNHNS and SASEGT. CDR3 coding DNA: TGTGCCAGCAGTGAACAGCGGGCAGGGGGCGGAGGCTACACCTTC. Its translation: CASSEQRAGGGGYTF.

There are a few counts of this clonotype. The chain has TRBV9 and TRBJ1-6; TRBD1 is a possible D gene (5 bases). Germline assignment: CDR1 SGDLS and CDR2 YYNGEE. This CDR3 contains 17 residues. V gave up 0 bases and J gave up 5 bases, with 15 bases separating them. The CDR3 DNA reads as TGTGCCAGCAGCGTAGAGTGGGGCTGGCGTGATAATTCACCCCTCCACTTT. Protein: CASSVEWGWRDNSPLHF.

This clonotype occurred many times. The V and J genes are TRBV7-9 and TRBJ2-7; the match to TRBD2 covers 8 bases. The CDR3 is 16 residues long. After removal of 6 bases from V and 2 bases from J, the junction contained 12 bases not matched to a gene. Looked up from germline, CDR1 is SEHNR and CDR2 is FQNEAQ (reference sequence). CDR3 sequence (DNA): TGTGCCAGCAGTGACCACGGGCGGGAGGAACCCTACGAGCAGTACTTC. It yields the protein CASSDHGREEPYEQYF.

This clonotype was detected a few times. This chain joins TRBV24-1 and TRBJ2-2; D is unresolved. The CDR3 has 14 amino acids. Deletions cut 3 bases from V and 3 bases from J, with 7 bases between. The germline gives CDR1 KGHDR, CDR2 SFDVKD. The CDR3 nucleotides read TGTGCCACCAGTGATGTAGTTTACACCGGGGAGCTGTTTTTT. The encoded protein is CATSDVVYTGELFF.

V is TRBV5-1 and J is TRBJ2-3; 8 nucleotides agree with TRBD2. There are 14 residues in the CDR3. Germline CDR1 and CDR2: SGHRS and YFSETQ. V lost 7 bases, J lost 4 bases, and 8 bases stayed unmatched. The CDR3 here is CASALLAESDTQYF. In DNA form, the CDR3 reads TGCGCCAGCGCCTTACTAGCGGAATCAGATACGCAGTATTTT.

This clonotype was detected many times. CDR3 sequence (DNA): TGTGCCTGGAGTTGGACGGCCGAAAACACCATATATTTT. The encoded protein is CAWSWTAENTIYF. This chain links TRBV30 with TRBJ1-3; D remains ambiguous. Deletions cut 2 bases from V and 6 bases from J, with 11 bases between. CDR1 is GTSNPN, CDR2 SVGIG, per germline (reference sequence). There are 13 residues in the CDR3. Full variable domain (rest looked up from reference TRBV30 and TRBJ1-3): SQTIHQWPATLVQPVGSPLSLECTVEGTSNPNLYWYRQAAGRGLQLLFYSVGIGQISSEVPQNLSASRPQDRQFILSSKKLLLSDSGFYLCAWSWTAENTIYFGEGSWLTVV.

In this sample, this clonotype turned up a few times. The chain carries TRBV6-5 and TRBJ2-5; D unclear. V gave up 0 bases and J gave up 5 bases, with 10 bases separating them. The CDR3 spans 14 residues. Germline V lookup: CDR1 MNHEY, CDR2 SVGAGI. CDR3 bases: TGTGCCAGCAGTTACTCGAGCGTCGGGGAGACCCAGTACTTC. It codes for CASSYSSVGETQYF.

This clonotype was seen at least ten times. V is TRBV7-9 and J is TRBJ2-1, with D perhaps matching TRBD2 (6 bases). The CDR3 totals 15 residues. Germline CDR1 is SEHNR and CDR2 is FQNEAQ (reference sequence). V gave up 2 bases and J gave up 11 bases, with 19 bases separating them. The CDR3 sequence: CASSLHGDRDSQQFF. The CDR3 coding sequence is TGTGCCAGCAGCTTACATGGGGACCGGGACTCACAGCAGTTCTTC.

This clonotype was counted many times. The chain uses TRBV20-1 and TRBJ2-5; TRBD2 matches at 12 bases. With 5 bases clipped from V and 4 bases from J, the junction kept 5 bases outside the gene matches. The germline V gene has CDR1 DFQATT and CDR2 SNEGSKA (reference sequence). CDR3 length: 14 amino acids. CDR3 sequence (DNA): TGCAGTGCTCCTATGACTAGCGGGGGAGAGACCCAGTACTTC. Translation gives CSAPMTSGGETQYF.